What follows is one T cell receptor (beta chain) and its context. Its antigen is as yet unknown. CDR3 length: 13 amino acids. Germline V lookup: CDR1 LNHDA, CDR2 SQIVND (reference sequence). Trimming removed 6 bases from V and 4 bases from J, with 12 bases in between. Clones were read by immunoSEQ multiplex PCR, and TCRdb kept only the in-frame ones, dropping some. The sample carries just over 95,000 clones, approximately 86% recorded once. This sample was included in a study of radiation and T cells in renal cell carcinoma. General observations from the study: Without pretreatment biopsies, baseline tumor clonotype presence was undetermined.

The time point was: baseline pretreatment blood. Described treatment: 15 Gy SBRT to primary tumor, nephrectomy 4 weeks later. The receptor was isolated from a man aged 45-60 years with renal cell carcinoma. Sequencing used blood, obtained from a patient whose treatment included radiotherapy and nephrectomy. V is TRBV19 and J is TRBJ1-2, with D possibly matching TRBD1 (6 bases). In nucleotides, the CDR3 is TGTGCCAGTAGCGATGGGACACCCTATGGCTACACCTTC. This codes for CASSDGTPYGYTF.